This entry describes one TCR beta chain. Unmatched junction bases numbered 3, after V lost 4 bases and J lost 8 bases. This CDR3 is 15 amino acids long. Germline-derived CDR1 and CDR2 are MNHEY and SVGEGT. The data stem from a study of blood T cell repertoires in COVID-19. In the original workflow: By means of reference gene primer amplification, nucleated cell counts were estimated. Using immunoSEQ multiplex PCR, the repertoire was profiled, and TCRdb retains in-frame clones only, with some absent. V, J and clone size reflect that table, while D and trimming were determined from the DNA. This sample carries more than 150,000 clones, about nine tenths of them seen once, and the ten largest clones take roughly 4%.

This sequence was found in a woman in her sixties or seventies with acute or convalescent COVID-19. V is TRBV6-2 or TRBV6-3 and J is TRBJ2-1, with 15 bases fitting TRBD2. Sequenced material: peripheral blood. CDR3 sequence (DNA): TGTGCCAGCAGTTCCAGGACTAGCGGGAGGGATGAGCAGTTCTTC. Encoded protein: CASSSRTSGRDEQFF.